This T cell receptor beta chain was recorded in a study of blood T cell repertoires in COVID-19. The CDR3 spans 18 residues. Germline V gives CDR1 SGHNT, CDR2 YENEEA. The V segment lost 2 bases and the J segment 9 bases; nucleotides outside the gene matches: 19. Sequencing used immunoSEQ multiplex PCR; TCRdb keeps in-frame clones, though not all of them. The sample yields about 160,000 clones, roughly 87% seen once. The source material was peripheral blood. V gene TRBV11-3 combines with J gene TRBJ2-1, with 7 bases identical to TRBD1. The receptor was derived from a woman between 55 and 75 years old with active or convalescent COVID-19. The CDR3 DNA reads TGTGCCAGCAGCTTACCGGTCGCCCGCTGGCAGGGGGATTTTGAGCAGTTCTTC. Its translation: CASSLPVARWQGDFEQFF.